This T cell receptor beta chain was recorded in a study of cytotoxic CD8 clonotypes in ibrutinib-treated CLL. Trimming left V 8 bases short and J 6 bases short, with 13 bases between. The CDR3 length is 13 residues. A single count supports this clone. Produced via immunoSEQ multiplex PCR; TCRdb's table is partial and in-frame only. This sample has about 300,000 clones, with around 77% found just once. The chain carries TRBV23-1 and TRBJ2-2; tentative D call: TRBD1 (5 bases). TRBV23-1 is assigned to the ORF class and has an uncertain function. The clonotype was recovered from a human donor with chronic lymphocytic leukemia. The material was PBMCs, obtained at disease progression, from a patient treated with ibrutinib. The CDR3 here is CASPRRDSGELFF. CDR3 DNA: TGCGCCAGCCCTCGCAGGGATTCCGGGGAGCTGTTTTTT.